This T cell receptor beta chain was recovered during a study of cytomegalovirus exposure and HLA in healthy donors. Turning to the study itself: Earlier work reported some 110 million unique TCR beta sequences from 150 million to 200 million T cells.

This clone was counted between two and nine times. Its antigen is as yet unknown. Notes on the study in general: Association of a missense DCLRE1C variant with TCR beta V- and J-gene trimming was reported in a later analysis.

The PCR was carried out with 60 Vbeta primers and 13 Jbeta primers. Some clones are missing from TCRdb's copy, which holds only in-frame ones; the method was immunoSEQ multiplex PCR. The data show under 250,000 clones, with approximately 79% seen just once and around 1.7% held by the top ten. V shed 6 bases and J 3 bases; nucleotides not matched to a gene: 10. CDR3 length: 16 residues. Germline values: CDR1 LNHDA, CDR2 SQIVND (reference sequence). The sequence came from a man in his forties or fifties in good health and CMV-seronegative. The chain links TRBV19 to TRBJ2-3, with 9 bases lining up with TRBD1. The specimen was PBMCs. CDR3 sequence reads: CASRTQGTGKTDTQYF. DNA for the CDR3: TGTGCCAGTAGGACGCAAGGGACAGGGAAGACAGATACGCAGTATTTT.